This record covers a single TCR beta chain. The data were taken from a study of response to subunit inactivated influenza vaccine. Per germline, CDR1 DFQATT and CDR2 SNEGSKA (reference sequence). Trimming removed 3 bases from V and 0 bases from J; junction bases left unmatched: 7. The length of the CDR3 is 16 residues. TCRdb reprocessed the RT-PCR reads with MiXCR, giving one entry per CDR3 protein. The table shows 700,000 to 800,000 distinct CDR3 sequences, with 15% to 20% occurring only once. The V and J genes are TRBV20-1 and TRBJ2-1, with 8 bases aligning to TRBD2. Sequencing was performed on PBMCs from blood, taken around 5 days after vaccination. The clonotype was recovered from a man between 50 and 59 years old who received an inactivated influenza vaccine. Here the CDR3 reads CSASGELAGSYNEQFF. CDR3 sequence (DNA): TGCAGTGCTAGTGGGGAGCTAGCGGGCTCCTACAATGAGCAGTTCTTC.